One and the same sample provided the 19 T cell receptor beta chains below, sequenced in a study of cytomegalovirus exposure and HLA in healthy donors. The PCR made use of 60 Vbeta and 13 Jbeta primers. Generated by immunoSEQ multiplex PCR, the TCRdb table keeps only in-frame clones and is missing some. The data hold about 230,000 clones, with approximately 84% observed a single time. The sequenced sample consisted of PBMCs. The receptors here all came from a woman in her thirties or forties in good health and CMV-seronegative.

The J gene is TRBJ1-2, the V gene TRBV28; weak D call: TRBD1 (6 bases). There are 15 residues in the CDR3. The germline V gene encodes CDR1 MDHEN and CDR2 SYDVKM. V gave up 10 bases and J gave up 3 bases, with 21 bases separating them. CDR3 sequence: CATFGTPGPDYGYTF. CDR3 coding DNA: TGTGCCACCTTCGGGACACCCGGTCCAGACTATGGCTACACCTTC.

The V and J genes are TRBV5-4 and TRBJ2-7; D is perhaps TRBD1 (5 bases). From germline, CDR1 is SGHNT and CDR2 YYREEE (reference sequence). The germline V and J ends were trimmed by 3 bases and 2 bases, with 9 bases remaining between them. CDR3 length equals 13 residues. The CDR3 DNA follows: TGTGCCAGCAGCTCCAGGGAAACCTACGAGCAGTACTTC. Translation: CASSSRETYEQYF. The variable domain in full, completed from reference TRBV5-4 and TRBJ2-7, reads ETGVTQSPTHLIKTRGQQVTLRCSSQSGHNTVSWYQQALGQGPQFIFQYYREEENGRGNFPPRFSGLQFPNYSSELNVNALELDDSALYLCASSSRETYEQYFGPGTRLTVT.

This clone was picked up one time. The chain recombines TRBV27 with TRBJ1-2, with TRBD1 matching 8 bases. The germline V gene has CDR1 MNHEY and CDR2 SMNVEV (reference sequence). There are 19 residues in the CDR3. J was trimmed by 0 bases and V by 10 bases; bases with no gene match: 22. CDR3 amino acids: CAIPPGTGLFRKANYGYTF. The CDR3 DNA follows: TGTGCCATCCCCCCCGGGACAGGACTCTTTAGGAAAGCTAACTATGGCTACACCTTC.

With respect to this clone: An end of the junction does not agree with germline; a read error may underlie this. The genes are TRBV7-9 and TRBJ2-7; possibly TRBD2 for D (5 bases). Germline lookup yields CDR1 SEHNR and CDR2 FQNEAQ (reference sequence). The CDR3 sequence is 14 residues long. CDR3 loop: CSSSSTRGSYEQYF. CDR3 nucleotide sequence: TGTTCCAGCAGCTCCACCCGGGGATCCTACGAGCAGTACTTC.

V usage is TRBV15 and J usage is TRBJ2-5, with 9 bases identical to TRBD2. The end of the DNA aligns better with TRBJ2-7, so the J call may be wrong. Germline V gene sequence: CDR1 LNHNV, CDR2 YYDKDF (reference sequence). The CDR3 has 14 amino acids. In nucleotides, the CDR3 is TGTGCCACCAGCAGAGTAGCGGGGGTGAGCGAGCAGTACTTC. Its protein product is CATSRVAGVSEQYF.

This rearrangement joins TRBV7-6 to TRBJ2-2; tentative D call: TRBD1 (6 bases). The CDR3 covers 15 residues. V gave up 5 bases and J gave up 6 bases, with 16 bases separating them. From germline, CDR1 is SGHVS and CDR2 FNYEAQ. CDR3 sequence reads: CASSPTRQDAGELFF. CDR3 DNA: TGTGCCAGCAGCCCCACTAGACAGGATGCCGGGGAGCTGTTTTTT.

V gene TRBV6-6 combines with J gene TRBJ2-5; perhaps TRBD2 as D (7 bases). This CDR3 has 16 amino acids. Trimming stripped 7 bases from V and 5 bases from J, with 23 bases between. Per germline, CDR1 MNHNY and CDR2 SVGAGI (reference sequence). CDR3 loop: CASMNGDNPGRETQYF. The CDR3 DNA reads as TGTGCCAGCATGAACGGGGACAACCCCGGGAGGGAGACCCAGTACTTC.

DNA for the CDR3: TGTGCCAGTAGTTCAATGACAGGGCATTCACCCCTCCACTTT. Its translation is CASSSMTGHSPLHF. The chain joins TRBV19 to TRBJ1-6; 7 nucleotides match TRBD1. The germline V gene has CDR1 LNHDA and CDR2 SQIVND (reference sequence). The J segment lost 8 bases and the V segment lost 5 bases, leaving 6 bases of the junction unmatched. This CDR3 has 14 amino acids.

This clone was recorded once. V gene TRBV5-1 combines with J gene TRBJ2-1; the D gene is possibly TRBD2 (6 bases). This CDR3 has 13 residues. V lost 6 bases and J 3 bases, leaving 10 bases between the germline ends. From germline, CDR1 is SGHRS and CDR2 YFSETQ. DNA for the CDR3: TGCGCCAGCATGGAGGGACTCTACAATGAGCAGTTCTTC. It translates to CASMEGLYNEQFF.

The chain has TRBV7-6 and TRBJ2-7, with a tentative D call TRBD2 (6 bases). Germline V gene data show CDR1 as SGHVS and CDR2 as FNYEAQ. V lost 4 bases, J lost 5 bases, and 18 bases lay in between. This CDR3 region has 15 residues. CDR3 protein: CASSSIFDTSNEQYF. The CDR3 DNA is TGTGCCAGCAGCTCCATTTTCGATACTAGCAACGAGCAGTACTTC.

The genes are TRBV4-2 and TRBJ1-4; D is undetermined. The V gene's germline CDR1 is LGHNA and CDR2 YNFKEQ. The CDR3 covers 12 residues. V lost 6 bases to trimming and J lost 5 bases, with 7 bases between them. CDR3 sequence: CASRRENEKLFF. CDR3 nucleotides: TGTGCCAGCAGGCGAGAAAATGAAAAACTGTTTTTT.

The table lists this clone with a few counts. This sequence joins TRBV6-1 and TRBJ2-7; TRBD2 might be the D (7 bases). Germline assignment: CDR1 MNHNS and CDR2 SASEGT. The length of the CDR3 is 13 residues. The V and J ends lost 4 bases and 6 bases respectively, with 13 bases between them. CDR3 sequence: CASSGGGQSEQYF. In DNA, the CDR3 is TGTGCCAGCAGTGGGGGGGGGCAAAGCGAGCAGTACTTC.

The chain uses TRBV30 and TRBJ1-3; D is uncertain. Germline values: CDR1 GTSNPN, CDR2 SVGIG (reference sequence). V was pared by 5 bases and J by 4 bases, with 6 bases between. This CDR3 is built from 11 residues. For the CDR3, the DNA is TGTGCCTGGTTACAGGGAAACACCATATATTTT. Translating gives CAWLQGNTIYF.

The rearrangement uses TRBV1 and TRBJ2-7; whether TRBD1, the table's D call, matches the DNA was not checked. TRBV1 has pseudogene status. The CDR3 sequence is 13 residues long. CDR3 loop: CTSSQLKHYEQYF. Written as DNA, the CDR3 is TGCACCAGCAGCCAACTCAAACATTACGAGCAGTACTTC.

The CDR3 sequence is CASSSRLAGPQETQYF. The DNA for the CDR3 is TGTGCCAGCAGCTCCCGACTAGCGGGGCCTCAAGAGACCCAGTACTTC. This chain uses TRBV9 with TRBJ2-5, with 11 nucleotides matching TRBD2. Germline V gives CDR1 SGDLS, CDR2 YYNGEE. This CDR3 has 16 residues. V lost 4 bases and J lost 2; bases outside the gene matches: 7.

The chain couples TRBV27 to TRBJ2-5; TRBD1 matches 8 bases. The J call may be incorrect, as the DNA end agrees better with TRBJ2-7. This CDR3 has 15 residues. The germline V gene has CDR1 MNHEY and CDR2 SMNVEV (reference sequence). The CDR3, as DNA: TGTGCCAGCAGTTTAGGACGGGACAGGAGCTACGAGCAGTACTTC. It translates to CASSLGRDRSYEQYF.

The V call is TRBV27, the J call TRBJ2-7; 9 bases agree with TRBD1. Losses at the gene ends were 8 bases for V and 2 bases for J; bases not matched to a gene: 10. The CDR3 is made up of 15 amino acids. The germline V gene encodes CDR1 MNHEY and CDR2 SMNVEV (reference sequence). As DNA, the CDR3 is TGTGCCAGCTCAGAAGGGACAGGGAGGACCTACGAGCAGTACTTC. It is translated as CASSEGTGRTYEQYF.

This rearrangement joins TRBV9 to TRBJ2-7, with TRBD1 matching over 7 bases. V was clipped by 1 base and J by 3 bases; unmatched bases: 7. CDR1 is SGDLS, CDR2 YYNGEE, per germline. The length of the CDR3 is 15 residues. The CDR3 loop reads CASSVTVTGVYEQYF. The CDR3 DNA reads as TGTGCCAGCAGCGTAACCGTAACAGGGGTCTACGAGCAGTACTTC. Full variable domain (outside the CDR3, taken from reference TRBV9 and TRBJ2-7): DSGVTQTPKHLITATGQRVTLRCSPRSGDLSVYWYQQSLDQGLQFLIQYYNGEERAKGNILERFSAQQFPDLHSELNLSSLELGDSALYFCASSVTVTGVYEQYFGPGTRLTVT.

CDR3 region: CAWSVQGAYEQYF. DNA of the CDR3: TGTGCCTGGAGTGTACAGGGGGCGTACGAGCAGTACTTC. The chain links TRBV30 to TRBJ2-7; 9 positions match TRBD1. CDR1 is GTSNPN, CDR2 SVGIG, per germline (reference sequence). V dropped 0 bases and J dropped 4; count of bases not matched to a gene: 1. The CDR3 is 13 amino acids.